A selection of T cell receptor beta chains follows, all from one sample in a study of OX40 agonist ivuxolimab in advanced cancers. Profiled with immunoSEQ multiplex PCR; TCRdb holds only in-frame clones, not every one. The sample lists about 73,000 clones; around 80% were seen once. Specimen: CD4+ or CD8+ T cells sorted from blood, collected in a trial of the OX40 agonist ivuxolimab. These receptors originate from an adult with an advanced solid tumor such as melanoma, head and neck, liver or kidney cancer. Both conserved end residues are part of each CDR3. Fields, in order: J gene, clone size, D gene, V gene, CDR3 protein, CDR3 DNA. D genes are given only for firm matches. Clone size is not always given. Where it is, it says once, few, many or a class for expanded clones.

j_gene: TRBJ2-1; abundance: .; d_gene: TRBD2; v_gene: TRBV19; CDR3aa: CASSILGGTMNEQFF; CDR3nt: TGTGCCAGTAGTATTCTGGGGGGGACCATGAATGAGCAGTTCTTC
j_gene: TRBJ2-3; abundance: .; d_gene: .; v_gene: TRBV29-1; CDR3aa: CSARARVSTDTQYF; CDR3nt: TGCAGCGCCCGCGCTAGGGTTAGCACAGATACGCAGTATTTT
j_gene: TRBJ1-6; abundance: .; d_gene: .; v_gene: TRBV4-3; CDR3aa: CASSQDTLSYNSPLHF; CDR3nt: TGCGCCAGCAGCCAAGATACTCTGTCCTATAATTCACCCCTCCACTTT
j_gene: TRBJ1-5; abundance: once; d_gene: .; v_gene: TRBV19; CDR3aa: CASTLSGTLGGQPQHF; CDR3nt: TGTGCCAGTACCCTCTCTGGGACCTTGGGGGGTCAGCCCCAGCATTTT
j_gene: TRBJ2-5; abundance: .; d_gene: .; v_gene: TRBV21-1; CDR3aa: CASSKAQFPGDSKETQYF; CDR3nt: TGTGCCAGCAGCAAAGCCCAGTTCCCCGGGGACAGCAAAGAGACCCAGTACTTC
j_gene: TRBJ2-7; abundance: once; d_gene: TRBD1; v_gene: TRBV10-3; CDR3aa: CATRTAGTGDEQYF; CDR3nt: TGTGCCACCCGTACCGCCGGGACAGGGGACGAGCAGTACTTC
j_gene: TRBJ2-7; abundance: .; d_gene: TRBD1; v_gene: TRBV11-2; CDR3aa: CASSSNRGRIEQYF; CDR3nt: TGTGCCAGCAGCTCCAACAGGGGGCGGATAGAGCAGTACTTC
j_gene: TRBJ2-5; abundance: once; d_gene: .; v_gene: TRBV25-1; CDR3aa: CASSESSRKETQYF; CDR3nt: TGTGCCAGCAGTGAATCAAGCAGAAAAGAGACCCAGTACTTC
j_gene: TRBJ1-1; abundance: .; d_gene: .; v_gene: TRBV9; CDR3aa: CASSDGINTEAFF; CDR3nt: TGTGCCAGCAGCGATGGAATTAACACTGAAGCTTTCTTT
j_gene: TRBJ2-7; abundance: .; d_gene: TRBD2; v_gene: TRBV6-5; CDR3aa: CASSRLAGSYEQYF; CDR3nt: TGTGCCAGCAGTCGTCTAGCGGGCTCCTACGAGCAGTACTTC
j_gene: TRBJ2-1; abundance: .; d_gene: TRBD1; v_gene: TRBV7-3; CDR3aa: CASSLTRGQGNYNEQFF; CDR3nt: TGTGCCAGCAGCTTAACGCGGGGACAGGGAAACTACAATGAGCAGTTCTTC
j_gene: TRBJ1-4; abundance: .; d_gene: TRBD1; v_gene: TRBV10-3; CDR3aa: CAISGTGADEKLFF; CDR3nt: TGTGCCATCAGTGGGACAGGAGCAGATGAAAAACTGTTTTTT
j_gene: TRBJ1-2; abundance: .; d_gene: TRBD1; v_gene: TRBV11-1; CDR3aa: CASSAGTGSANYGYTF; CDR3nt: TGTGCCAGCAGCGCCGGGACAGGATCCGCTAACTATGGCTACACCTTC
j_gene: TRBJ2-2; abundance: medium-sized; d_gene: .; v_gene: TRBV5-1; CDR3aa: CASRSGTTGELFF; CDR3nt: TGCGCCAGTCGATCCGGGACAACCGGGGAGCTGTTTTTT
j_gene: TRBJ1-1; abundance: .; d_gene: TRBD1; v_gene: TRBV5-1; CDR3aa: CASSMGQGNTEAFF; CDR3nt: TGCGCCAGCAGCATGGGACAGGGAAACACTGAAGCTTTCTTT
j_gene: TRBJ2-5; abundance: .; d_gene: TRBD2; v_gene: TRBV9; CDR3aa: CASSAWGTSGGSMETQYF; CDR3nt: TGTGCCAGCAGCGCATGGGGTACTAGCGGGGGTAGTATGGAGACCCAGTACTTC
j_gene: TRBJ2-7; abundance: .; d_gene: TRBD2; v_gene: TRBV10-3; CDR3aa: CAISDSQGLVIRRYEQYF; CDR3nt: TGTGCCATCAGTGATTCTCAAGGACTAGTCATCCGACGGTACGAGCAGTACTTC
j_gene: TRBJ1-4; abundance: .; d_gene: .; v_gene: TRBV30; CDR3aa: CAWSVQTLSNEKLFF; CDR3nt: TGTGCCTGGAGTGTGCAGACACTTAGTAATGAAAAACTGTTTTTT
j_gene: TRBJ1-1; abundance: once; d_gene: TRBD1; v_gene: TRBV5-4; CDR3aa: CASSFGGDRGTEAFF; CDR3nt: TGTGCCAGCAGCTTTGGGGGTGACAGGGGCACTGAAGCTTTCTTT
j_gene: TRBJ2-1; abundance: .; d_gene: TRBD1; v_gene: TRBV7-2; CDR3aa: CASSLVTGGMDEQFF; CDR3nt: TGTGCCAGCAGCTTAGTGACAGGGGGCATGGATGAGCAGTTCTTC
j_gene: TRBJ2-7; abundance: .; d_gene: TRBD1; v_gene: TRBV7-3; CDR3aa: CASSLKGTDSYEQYF; CDR3nt: TGTGCCAGCAGCTTAAAAGGGACAGATTCCTACGAGCAGTACTTC
j_gene: TRBJ2-7; abundance: .; d_gene: .; v_gene: TRBV10-3; CDR3aa: CAIQVLRGNSYEQYF; CDR3nt: TGTGCCATCCAAGTATTACGGGGGAACTCCTACGAGCAGTACTTC
j_gene: TRBJ2-7; abundance: .; d_gene: TRBD1; v_gene: TRBV5-4; CDR3aa: CASSYPGQGAKQYF; CDR3nt: TGTGCCAGCAGCTACCCGGGACAGGGGGCGAAGCAGTACTTC
j_gene: TRBJ2-3; abundance: .; d_gene: .; v_gene: TRBV4-1; CDR3aa: CASSQDRTDTQYF; CDR3nt: TGCGCCAGCAGCCAAGATAGAACAGATACGCAGTATTTT
j_gene: TRBJ2-7; abundance: .; d_gene: .; v_gene: TRBV19; CDR3aa: CASSRVLGKGISYEQYF; CDR3nt: TGTGCCAGTAGTAGGGTACTTGGGAAAGGGATTTCCTACGAGCAGTACTTC
j_gene: TRBJ2-3; abundance: .; d_gene: .; v_gene: TRBV7-3; CDR3aa: CASSLGPSTDTQYF; CDR3nt: TGTGCCAGCAGCTTAGGACCTAGCACAGATACGCAGTATTTT
j_gene: TRBJ2-7; abundance: .; d_gene: TRBD1; v_gene: TRBV5-4; CDR3aa: CASSLDRGIYEQYF; CDR3nt: TGTGCCAGCAGCTTGGACAGGGGGATCTACGAGCAGTACTTC
j_gene: TRBJ2-4; abundance: .; d_gene: .; v_gene: TRBV4-3; CDR3aa: CASSHQNQAKNIQYF; CDR3nt: TGCGCCAGCAGCCACCAAAACCAAGCCAAAAACATTCAGTACTTC
j_gene: TRBJ1-2; abundance: .; d_gene: .; v_gene: TRBV7-9; CDR3aa: CASSLKGDGYTF; CDR3nt: TGTGCCAGCAGCTTAAAGGGAGATGGCTACACCTTC
j_gene: TRBJ2-7; abundance: few; d_gene: .; v_gene: TRBV7-2; CDR3aa: CASSAVTYEQYF; CDR3nt: TGTGCCAGCAGTGCGGTTACCTACGAGCAGTACTTC
j_gene: TRBJ2-7; abundance: .; d_gene: TRBD2; v_gene: TRBV28; CDR3aa: CASSPYGLAGTSYEQYF; CDR3nt: TGTGCCAGCAGTCCCTATGGACTAGCGGGAACCTCCTACGAGCAGTACTTC
j_gene: TRBJ1-3; abundance: .; d_gene: TRBD1; v_gene: TRBV19; CDR3aa: CASSQTGEGGNTIYF; CDR3nt: TGTGCCAGTAGCCAAACAGGGGAAGGAGGAAACACCATATATTTT
j_gene: TRBJ1-2; abundance: .; d_gene: .; v_gene: TRBV7-2; CDR3aa: CASSSYSTRANYGYTF; CDR3nt: TGTGCCAGCAGCTCCTATTCAACCCGGGCTAACTATGGCTACACCTTC
j_gene: TRBJ2-7; abundance: few; d_gene: .; v_gene: TRBV9; CDR3aa: CASGDVEQYF; CDR3nt: TGTGCCAGCGGAGACGTGGAGCAGTACTTC
j_gene: TRBJ1-1; abundance: .; d_gene: TRBD1; v_gene: TRBV5-1; CDR3aa: CASSLKLTGGPNTEAFF; CDR3nt: TGCGCCAGCAGCTTGAAATTAACAGGGGGACCGAACACTGAAGCTTTCTTT
j_gene: TRBJ1-1; abundance: .; d_gene: .; v_gene: TRBV18; CDR3aa: CASSRGDEAFF; CDR3nt: TGTGCCAGCTCACGGGGGGATGAAGCTTTCTTT
j_gene: TRBJ2-2; abundance: .; d_gene: .; v_gene: TRBV7-3; CDR3aa: CASSSQATNTGELFF; CDR3nt: TGTGCCAGCAGCTCGCAGGCCACGAACACCGGGGAGCTGTTTTTT
j_gene: TRBJ1-1; abundance: .; d_gene: .; v_gene: TRBV18; CDR3aa: CASFPSGVRNTEAFF; CDR3nt: TGTGCCAGCTTCCCCTCAGGGGTCAGGAACACTGAAGCTTTCTTT
j_gene: TRBJ2-1; abundance: .; d_gene: .; v_gene: TRBV19; CDR3aa: CASSTPGNTGDEQFF; CDR3nt: TGTGCCAGTAGTACCCCGGGGAACACTGGGGATGAGCAGTTCTTC
j_gene: TRBJ1-1; abundance: .; d_gene: .; v_gene: TRBV7-2; CDR3aa: CASSLSSSSNTEAFF; CDR3nt: TGTGCCAGCAGCTTAAGTAGTTCCTCGAACACTGAAGCTTTCTTT
j_gene: TRBJ1-1; abundance: once; d_gene: TRBD1; v_gene: TRBV19; CDR3aa: CASSITGQGILGTEAFF; CDR3nt: TGTGCCAGTAGTATAACGGGACAGGGTATATTGGGCACTGAAGCTTTCTTT
j_gene: TRBJ1-1; abundance: .; d_gene: TRBD1; v_gene: TRBV19; CDR3aa: CASRQGAETEAFF; CDR3nt: TGTGCCAGTCGACAGGGAGCCGAGACTGAAGCTTTCTTT
j_gene: TRBJ2-1; abundance: .; d_gene: TRBD2; v_gene: TRBV19; CDR3aa: CASSIPGTSGRYNEQFF; CDR3nt: TGTGCCAGTAGTATACCCGGGACTAGCGGGAGGTACAATGAGCAGTTCTTC
j_gene: TRBJ2-5; abundance: .; d_gene: TRBD2; v_gene: TRBV5-8; CDR3aa: CASSPGLAGGLGTQYF; CDR3nt: TGTGCCAGCAGCCCGGGACTAGCGGGAGGGCTGGGGACCCAGTACTTC
j_gene: TRBJ1-3; abundance: .; d_gene: TRBD1; v_gene: TRBV5-6; CDR3aa: CASSRPGRGRISGNTIYF; CDR3nt: TGTGCCAGCAGCCGGCCAGGCAGGGGGCGGATTTCTGGAAACACCATATATTTT
j_gene: TRBJ1-2; abundance: .; d_gene: .; v_gene: TRBV7-2; CDR3aa: CASSLAHSNYGYTF; CDR3nt: TGTGCCAGCAGCTTAGCTCACTCTAACTATGGCTACACCTTC
j_gene: TRBJ1-1; abundance: .; d_gene: .; v_gene: TRBV6-6; CDR3aa: CASSYGNRVSSTEAFF; CDR3nt: TGTGCCAGCAGTTACGGCAACCGGGTTTCAAGCACTGAAGCTTTCTTT
j_gene: TRBJ2-3; abundance: .; d_gene: TRBD2; v_gene: TRBV19; CDR3aa: CASTRAAGGLTDTQYF; CDR3nt: TGTGCCAGTACGCGGGCAGCGGGGGGGCTCACAGATACGCAGTATTTT